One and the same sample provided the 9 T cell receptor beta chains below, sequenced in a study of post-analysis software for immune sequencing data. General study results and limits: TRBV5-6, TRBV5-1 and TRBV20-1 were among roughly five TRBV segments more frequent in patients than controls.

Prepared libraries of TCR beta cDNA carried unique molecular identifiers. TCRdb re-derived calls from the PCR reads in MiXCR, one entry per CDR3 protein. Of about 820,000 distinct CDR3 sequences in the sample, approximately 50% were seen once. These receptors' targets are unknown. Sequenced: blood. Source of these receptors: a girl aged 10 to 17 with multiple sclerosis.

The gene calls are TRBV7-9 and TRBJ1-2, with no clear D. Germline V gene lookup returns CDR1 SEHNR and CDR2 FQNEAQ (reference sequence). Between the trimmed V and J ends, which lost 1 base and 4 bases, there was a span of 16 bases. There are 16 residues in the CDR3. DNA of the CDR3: TGTGCCAGCAGCTTAGTCCTGGGGTCGTCAGTCTATGGCTACACCTTC. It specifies CASSLVLGSSVYGYTF.

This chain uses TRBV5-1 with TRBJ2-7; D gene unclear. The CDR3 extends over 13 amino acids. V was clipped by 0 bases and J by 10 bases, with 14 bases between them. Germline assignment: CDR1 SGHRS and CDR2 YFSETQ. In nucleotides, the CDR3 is TGCGCCAGCAGCTTGGCCGCCGGGTTCTCCCAGTACTTC. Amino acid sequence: CASSLAAGFSQYF.

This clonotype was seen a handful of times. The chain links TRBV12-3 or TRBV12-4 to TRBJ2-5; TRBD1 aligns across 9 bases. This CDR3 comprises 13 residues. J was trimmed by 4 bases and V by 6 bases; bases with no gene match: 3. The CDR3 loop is CASRRTGAETQYF. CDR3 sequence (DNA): TGTGCCAGCAGGCGGACAGGGGCAGAGACCCAGTACTTC.

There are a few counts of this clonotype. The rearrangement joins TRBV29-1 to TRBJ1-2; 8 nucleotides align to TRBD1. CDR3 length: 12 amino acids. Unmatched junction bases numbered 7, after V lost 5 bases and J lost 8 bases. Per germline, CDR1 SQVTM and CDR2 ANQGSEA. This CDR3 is CSVRGQEEGYTF. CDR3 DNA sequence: TGCAGCGTTAGGGGACAGGAAGAGGGCTACACCTTC.

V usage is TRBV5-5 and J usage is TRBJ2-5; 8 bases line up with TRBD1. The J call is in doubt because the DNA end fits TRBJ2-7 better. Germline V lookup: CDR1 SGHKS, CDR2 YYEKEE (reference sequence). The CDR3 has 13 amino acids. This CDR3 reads CASSFDRGHEQYF. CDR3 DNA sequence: TGTGCCAGCAGCTTCGACAGGGGCCACGAGCAGTACTTC.

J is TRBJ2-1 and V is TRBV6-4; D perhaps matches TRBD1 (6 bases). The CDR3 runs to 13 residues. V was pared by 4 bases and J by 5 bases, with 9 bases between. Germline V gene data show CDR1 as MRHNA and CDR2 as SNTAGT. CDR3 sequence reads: CASSARDNNEQFF. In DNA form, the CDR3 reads TGTGCCAGCAGTGCCCGGGACAACAATGAGCAGTTCTTC.

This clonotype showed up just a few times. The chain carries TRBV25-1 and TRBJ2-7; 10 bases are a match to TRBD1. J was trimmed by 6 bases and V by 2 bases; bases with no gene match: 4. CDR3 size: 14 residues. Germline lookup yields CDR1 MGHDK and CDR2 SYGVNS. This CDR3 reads CASSERDRGSEQYF. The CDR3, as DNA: TGTGCCAGCAGTGAAAGGGACAGGGGCTCCGAGCAGTACTTC.

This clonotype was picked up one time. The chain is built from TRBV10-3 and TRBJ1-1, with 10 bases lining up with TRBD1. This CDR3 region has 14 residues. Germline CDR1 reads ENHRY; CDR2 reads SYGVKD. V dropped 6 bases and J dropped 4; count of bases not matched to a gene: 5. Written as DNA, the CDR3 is TGTGCCATCAGCTCGACAGGGGGCCTCACTGAAGCTTTCTTT. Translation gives CAISSTGGLTEAFF.

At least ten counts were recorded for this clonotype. CDR3 amino acids: CASSSGTAKETQYF. CDR3 DNA: TGCGCCAGCAGCTCCGGGACGGCAAAAGAGACCCAGTACTTC. The rearrangement uses TRBV5-1 and TRBJ2-5; tentatively, D is TRBD1 or TRBD2 (5 bases each). This CDR3 region has 14 residues. Germline CDR1 is SGHRS and CDR2 is YFSETQ. Trimming took off 3 bases at V and 3 bases at J, with 12 bases between the two ends.